This T cell receptor (beta chain) was sequenced in a study of T cell responses to AZD1222 COVID-19 vaccine. Produced via immunoSEQ multiplex PCR; TCRdb's table is partial and in-frame only. The table shows about 73,000 clones, with approximately 92% occurring only once. The sequence was collected from an adult who received the AZD1222 COVID-19 vaccine. The source was peripheral blood, collected 28 days after the second AZD1222 dose.

The CDR3 DNA follows: TGTGCCAGCAGTTGGGACGGGACAGGGGGCTTCGAGCAGTACTTC. Protein product: CASSWDGTGGFEQYF. V gene TRBV28 combines with J gene TRBJ2-7; the match to TRBD1 covers 12 bases. Germline V lookup: CDR1 MDHEN, CDR2 SYDVKM. With 4 bases clipped from V and 6 bases from J, the junction kept 7 bases outside the gene matches. The CDR3 covers 15 residues.